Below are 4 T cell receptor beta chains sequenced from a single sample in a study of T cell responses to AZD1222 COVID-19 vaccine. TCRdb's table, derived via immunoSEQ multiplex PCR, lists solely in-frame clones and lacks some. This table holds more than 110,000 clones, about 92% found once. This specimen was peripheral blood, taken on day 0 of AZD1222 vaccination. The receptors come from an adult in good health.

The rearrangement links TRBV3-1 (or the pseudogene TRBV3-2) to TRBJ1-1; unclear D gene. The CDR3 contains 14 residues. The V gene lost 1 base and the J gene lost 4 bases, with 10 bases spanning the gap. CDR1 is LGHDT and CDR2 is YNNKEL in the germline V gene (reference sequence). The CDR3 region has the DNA TGTGCCAGCAGCCAAGTGGGCTTCGGCACTGAAGCTTTCTTT. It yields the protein CASSQVGFGTEAFF.

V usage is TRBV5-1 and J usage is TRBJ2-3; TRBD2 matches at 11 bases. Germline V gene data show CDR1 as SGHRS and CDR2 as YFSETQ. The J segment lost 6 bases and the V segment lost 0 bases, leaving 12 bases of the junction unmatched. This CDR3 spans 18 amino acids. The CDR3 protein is CASSLATVLAGGTDTQYF. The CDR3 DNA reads TGCGCCAGCAGCTTGGCCACCGTATTAGCGGGAGGGACCGATACGCAGTATTTT.

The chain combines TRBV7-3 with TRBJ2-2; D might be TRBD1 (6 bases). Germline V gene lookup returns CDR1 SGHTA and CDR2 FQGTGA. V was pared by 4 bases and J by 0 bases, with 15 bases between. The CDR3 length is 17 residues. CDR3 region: CASSSVLTGSNTGELFF. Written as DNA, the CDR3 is TGTGCCAGCAGCTCGGTCTTGACAGGCTCGAACACCGGGGAGCTGTTTTTT.

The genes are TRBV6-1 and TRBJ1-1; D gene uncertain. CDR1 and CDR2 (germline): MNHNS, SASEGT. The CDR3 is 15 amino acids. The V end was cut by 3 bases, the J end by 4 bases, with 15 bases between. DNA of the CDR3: TGTGCCAGCAGTGATTTGGCCAGTATCCGCACTGAAGCTTTCTTT. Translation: CASSDLASIRTEAFF.